This T cell receptor (beta chain) derives from a study of shared clonotypes between healthy human individuals. Remarks on this clone: Its matching antigen is unknown.

Naivety among CD8 cells was defined by CD45RO negativity and positive CCR7 selection, thereby excluding terminally differentiated effector memory CD45RA+ cells. Study-wide results and caveats: Relative to their counterparts shared across all four donors, non-shared clonotypes exhibited diminished generation probabilities.

Generated by immunoSEQ multiplex PCR, the TCRdb table keeps only in-frame clones and is missing some. The data contain about 1.9 million clones, 85% to 95% of them singletons. The ends were cut back, 5 bases at V and 0 bases at J, with 11 bases in the middle. There are 14 residues in the CDR3. Germline CDR1 SGHRS, CDR2 YFSETQ. This chain links TRBV5-1 with TRBJ1-2; weak D call: TRBD1 (5 bases). The specimen was naive CD8+ T cells from PBMCs. The receptor was isolated from a man aged 18 to 29 in good health. Some clones in this sample may be carry-over from other donors' samples. The chain's CDR3 is CASSYDRPNYGYTF. CDR3 in DNA: TGCGCCAGCAGTTACGACAGACCTAACTATGGCTACACCTTC.